This T cell receptor (beta chain) appears in the sequencing data of a study of cytomegalovirus exposure and HLA in healthy donors. Study background: Within the Caucasian-associated ancestry cluster were roughly 81% of the 398 genotyped donors. Overall study results and limits: Among donors in an Asian-associated ancestry cluster, a later analysis reportedly found fewer N-insertions than the roughly 700-donor mean. Within a later analysis, the majority of CMV-associated TCR beta chains appeared HLA-restricted.

The primer mix had 60 Vbeta and 13 Jbeta primers. Method: immunoSEQ multiplex PCR; TCRdb's copy keeps in-frame clones and lacks some. Among approximately 120,000 clones listed, around 86% were seen once. This clone has a single count. Its specificity is not known. This CDR3 spans 14 amino acids. V dropped 6 bases and J dropped 5; count of bases not matched to a gene: 7. CDR1 is SGHTA and CDR2 is FQGNSA in the germline V gene. The chain carries TRBV7-2 and TRBJ2-1; 7 bases map to TRBD2. Sequencing was carried out using PBMCs. This clonotype originated in a woman aged 25-40 years in good health and CMV-seronegative. CDR3 DNA sequence: TGTGCCAGCAGGCCCGGGGGGAGTCACAATGAGCAGTTCTTC. Translated, it gives CASRPGGSHNEQFF. Complete variable domain (other parts from reference TRBV7-2 and TRBJ2-1): GAGVSQSPSNKVTEKGKDVELRCDPISGHTALYWYRQSLGQGLEFLIYFQGNSAPDKSGLPSDRFSAERTGGSVSTLTIQRTQQEDSAVYLCASRPGGSHNEQFFGPGTRLTVL.